Listed here are 20 T cell receptor beta chains from one sample, sequenced in a study of cytomegalovirus exposure and HLA in healthy donors. The PCR employed 60 Vbeta primers together with 13 Jbeta primers. Here immunoSEQ multiplex PCR was the method, and the copy in TCRdb shows in-frame clones only, minus some. The repertoire holds under 150,000 clones, 80% seen once, with around 3.3% in the top ten. The sample taken for sequencing was PBMCs. The receptor set was obtained from a male donor in good health and CMV-seronegative.

The J gene is TRBJ2-1, the V gene TRBV7-6; 10 bases are a match to TRBD2. CDR3 length: 18 amino acids. J gave up 1 base and V 1 base, and 7 bases lay outside the gene matches. Germline CDR1 and CDR2: SGHVS and FNYEAQ. DNA for the CDR3: TGTGCCAGCAGCTTAGGTCCTAGCGGGAGACGGTCCTACAATGAGCAGTTCTTC. Amino acids: CASSLGPSGRRSYNEQFF.

As regards this clone: Its ends do not fully match the called genes, so a read error is possible. This sequence joins TRBV7-9 and TRBJ2-1; TRBD2 matches 10 bases. The V gene's germline CDR1 is SEHNR and CDR2 FQNEAQ (reference sequence). This CDR3 is built from 17 residues. CDR3: CSSSFTASGSSYNEQFF. CDR3 DNA sequence: TGTTCCAGCAGCTTCACGGCTAGCGGGAGTTCCTACAATGAGCAGTTCTTC.

The rearrangement joins TRBV6-6 to TRBJ1-4; 7 nucleotides agree with TRBD1. V lost 4 bases, J lost 7 bases, and 9 bases stayed unmatched. This CDR3 has 15 residues. CDR1 MNHNY and CDR2 SVGAGI come from the germline V gene (reference sequence). The CDR3, as DNA: TGTGCCAGCAGTTCTAATAGACAGGGCGGTGAAAAACTGTTTTTT. Its protein product is CASSSNRQGGEKLFF.

The V call is TRBV5-6, the J call TRBJ2-1; 7 bases are a match to TRBD1. The CDR3 sequence is 16 residues long. Trimming cost V 4 bases and J 0 bases; bases outside gene matches: 7. Per germline, CDR1 SGHDT and CDR2 YYEEEE. Here the CDR3 DNA reads TGTGCCAGCAGCATACGGGACAGCAGCTCCTACAATGAGCAGTTCTTC. It codes for CASSIRDSSSYNEQFF.

The rearrangement uses TRBV5-1 and TRBJ2-5; 10 nucleotides agree with TRBD1. This CDR3 has 15 residues. The V segment lost 6 bases and the J segment 1 base; nucleotides outside the gene matches: 6. Germline V gene data show CDR1 as SGHRS and CDR2 as YFSETQ. CDR3 protein: CASIPGQGPQETQYF. The CDR3 DNA is TGCGCCAGCATCCCGGGACAGGGGCCCCAAGAGACCCAGTACTTC.

This clone was seen only a few times. The rearrangement links TRBV28 to TRBJ2-1; possible D gene TRBD2, 5 bases. Germline V lookup: CDR1 MDHEN, CDR2 SYDVKM. This CDR3 region has 16 residues. V was clipped by 3 bases and J by 0 bases, with 12 bases between them. The CDR3 protein is CASSLDSRSSYNEQFF. For the CDR3, the DNA is TGTGCCAGCAGTTTGGACTCCCGTAGCTCCTACAATGAGCAGTTCTTC.

CDR3: CASSYLQAGGNSPLHF. The CDR3 coding sequence is TGTGCCAGCAGTTACTTACAGGCGGGGGGTAATTCACCCCTCCACTTT. This rearrangement joins TRBV6-5 to TRBJ1-6; tentatively, D is TRBD1 (5 bases). V lost 1 base and J lost 6, with 13 bases in between. The CDR3 loop spans 16 amino acids. Germline lookup yields CDR1 MNHEY and CDR2 SVGAGI.

This sequence joins TRBV28 and TRBJ1-1; D uncertain. The germline V gene encodes CDR1 MDHEN and CDR2 SYDVKM. The CDR3 has 13 residues. Trimming shortened V by 3 bases and J by 0 bases, and 5 bases separated the two germline ends. CDR3 nucleotide sequence: TGTGCCAGCAGTTTCCCCATGAACACTGAAGCTTTCTTT. Its translation: CASSFPMNTEAFF.

The chain employs TRBV27 and TRBJ1-2; weak D call: TRBD1 (6 bases). V was cut by 3 bases and J by 3 bases, with 14 bases left in between. Germline values: CDR1 MNHEY, CDR2 SMNVEV (reference sequence). CDR3 size: 15 residues. For the CDR3, the DNA is TGTGCCAGCAGTTTTACCATGGGGGCCCACTATGGCTACACCTTC. Encoded protein: CASSFTMGAHYGYTF.

As to this clone: This specimen includes other DNA sequences encoding the same CDR3. The V and J genes are TRBV5-1 and TRBJ1-1; D is perhaps TRBD1 (5 bases). CDR3 length equals 13 residues. Trimming shortened V by 4 bases and J by 3 bases, and 10 bases separated the two germline ends. The germline V gene has CDR1 SGHRS and CDR2 YFSETQ. The CDR3 here is CASSPRQHTEAFF. The DNA of the CDR3 is TGCGCCAGCAGCCCCAGACAGCACACTGAAGCTTTCTTT.

The chain carries TRBV28 and TRBJ2-7, with TRBD1 matching over 8 bases. The trim removed 7 bases at V and 1 base at J, leaving 3 bases unmatched. The CDR3 extends over 13 amino acids. Looked up from germline, CDR1 is MDHEN and CDR2 is SYDVKM. CDR3 nucleotide sequence: TGTGCCAGCATAAGGACAGGGTCCTACGAGCAGTACTTC. Translating gives CASIRTGSYEQYF.

The chain combines TRBV6-5 with TRBJ2-3; D perhaps matches TRBD2 (6 bases). The germline V and J ends were trimmed by 0 bases and 3 bases, with 10 bases remaining between them. Germline CDR1 and CDR2: MNHEY and SVGAGI. The CDR3 consists of 15 residues. This CDR3 reads CASSYSKGGTDTQYF. CDR3 DNA sequence: TGTGCCAGCAGTTACTCGAAAGGAGGGACAGATACGCAGTATTTT.

The chain carries TRBV6-1 and TRBJ2-6, with no clear D. The CDR3 spans 16 residues. The germline gives CDR1 MNHNS, CDR2 SASEGT. The V end was cut by 1 base, the J end by 0 bases, with 7 bases between. DNA of the CDR3: TGTGCCAGCAGTGAAGGCGGCGGCTCTGGGGCCAACGTCCTGACTTTC. The encoded protein is CASSEGGGSGANVLTF.

The J gene is TRBJ2-3, the V gene TRBV9; 7 bases agree with TRBD2. CDR1 and CDR2 (germline): SGDLS, YYNGEE. Trimming removed 3 bases from V and 0 bases from J; junction bases left unmatched: 4. The CDR3 is made up of 15 amino acids. Written as DNA, the CDR3 is TGTGCCAGCAGCGGACTAGCATCTAGCACAGATACGCAGTATTTT. Translation gives CASSGLASSTDTQYF.

The V and J genes are TRBV27 and TRBJ1-2, with 11 bases that match TRBD1. Germline V gene data show CDR1 as MNHEY and CDR2 as SMNVEV (reference sequence). This CDR3 has 16 amino acids. V shed 2 bases and J 7 bases; nucleotides not matched to a gene: 9. The CDR3 reads CASSLIWDRGASGYTF. Here the CDR3 DNA reads TGTGCCAGCAGTTTAATCTGGGACAGGGGGGCGAGTGGCTACACCTTC.

This clone appeared once. The V gene is TRBV19, the J gene TRBJ2-2, with TRBD1 as a possible D gene (6 bases). Germline assignment: CDR1 LNHDA and CDR2 SQIVND (reference sequence). V dropped 4 bases and J dropped 1 base, with 13 bases sitting between them. The CDR3 runs to 16 residues. The CDR3 is CASSKPGTQNTGELFF. CDR3 bases: TGTGCCAGTAGTAAACCCGGGACACAGAACACCGGGGAGCTGTTTTTT.

The genes are TRBV7-9 and TRBJ2-2; perhaps TRBD2 as D (6 bases). There are 14 residues in the CDR3. Germline CDR1 reads SEHNR; CDR2 reads FQNEAQ (reference sequence). Trimming took off 2 bases at V and 5 bases at J, with 9 bases between the two ends. As DNA, the CDR3 is TGTGCCAGCAGCTTAAAGCGGGTAACCGGGGAGCTGTTTTTT. The encoded protein is CASSLKRVTGELFF.

The chain uses TRBV7-2 and TRBJ2-1, with TRBD2 as a possible D gene (5 bases). In germline, CDR1 is SGHTA, CDR2 FQGNSA. CDR3 length: 12 amino acids. The ends were cut back, 8 bases at V and 10 bases at J, with 15 bases in the middle. CDR3 amino acids: CASHARVGEQFF. Written as DNA, the CDR3 is TGTGCCAGCCATGCGCGGGTGGGCGAGCAGTTCTTC.

The chain uses TRBV4-2 and TRBJ1-5, with D tentatively TRBD1 (6 bases). CDR3 length equals 15 residues. Deletions cut 5 bases from V and 3 bases from J, with 14 bases between. Germline V CDR1 and CDR2: LGHNA, YNFKEQ. The CDR3 sequence is CASSSRTENNQPQHF. CDR3 in DNA: TGTGCCAGCAGCTCCCGGACAGAGAACAATCAGCCCCAGCATTTT.

The chain employs TRBV29-1 and TRBJ2-1; D unresolved. The CDR3 has 14 amino acids. Germline V gene data show CDR1 as SQVTM and CDR2 as ANQGSEA. Trimming took 7 bases from V and 4 from J, leaving 17 bases between them. Here the CDR3 reads CSASSPIRYNEQFF. The CDR3 DNA reads TGCAGCGCTTCTAGTCCTATACGTTACAATGAGCAGTTCTTC.